This T cell receptor beta chain was found in a study of long-term antiretroviral therapy in people with HIV. Study-wide points: ART preceded a rise in diversity that nonetheless stayed lower than in transplant donor controls.

Version v3.0 of the immunoSEQ assay was performed at survey level. Only in-frame clones appear in the TCRdb table, and some are missing; sequencing was by immunoSEQ multiplex PCR. The sample shows about 39,000 clones, approximately 85% of them seen only once. Per donor, a minimum of one pre-ART and a minimum of two post-ART PBMC samples were available. Comments on this clone: Its cognate antigen is unknown.

The J segment lost 0 bases and the V segment lost 9 bases, leaving 9 bases of the junction unmatched. Looked up from germline, CDR1 is LNHDA and CDR2 is SQIVND (reference sequence). This CDR3 contains 15 residues. This clonotype was sampled from a woman in her fifties or sixties with HIV. The J gene is TRBJ1-1, the V gene TRBV19; TRBD1 matches at 8 bases. This specimen consisted of unsorted PBMCs, obtained 3.1 years after starting antiretroviral therapy. CDR3 in amino acids: CASLNRDRMNTEAFF. The CDR3 region has the DNA TGTGCCAGCCTGAACCGGGACAGGATGAACACTGAAGCTTTCTTT.